A single sample is the source of the 29 T cell receptor beta chains below, sequenced in a study of HIV-infected patients and healthy controls. Reverse transcription used around 500 ng RNA and constant-region primers for alpha and beta. Alpha and beta chain libraries were made separately by chain-specific third strand synthesis with multiplexing indices. TCRdb re-called the 5' RACE reads with MiXCR, one entry per CDR3 protein. The sample contains approximately 5,200 distinct CDR3 sequences, 20% of which appear only once. Roughly three months, about 14 weeks, into antiretroviral therapy, follow-up blood was collected. Whole blood was used without fractionation, so all unsorted peripheral T cells were included. The material sequenced was blood, taken during antiretroviral therapy. These receptors all come from an adult with HIV infection.

This clonotype has a count of ten or more. The chain couples TRBV28 to TRBJ1-1; D possibly corresponds to TRBD1 (6 bases). V was shortened by 3 bases and J by 5 bases, with 13 bases between the two germline ends. This CDR3 comprises 14 residues. From germline, CDR1 is MDHEN and CDR2 SYDVKM. CDR3 protein: CASSLGALGTEAFF. DNA of the CDR3: TGTGCCAGCAGTTTGGGGGCGCTGGGGACTGAAGCTTTCTTT.

In this sample, this clonotype is medium-sized. CDR3 DNA: TGTGCCAGCAGTTACTCGACCCGACTAGCGGGGGGGTCGCCTAGCACAGATACGCAGTATTTT. Translated: CASSYSTRLAGGSPSTDTQYF. The J gene is TRBJ2-3, the V gene TRBV6-5; 14 nucleotides agree with TRBD2. With V trimmed by 0 bases and J by 0 bases, 11 bases remained unmatched. Germline CDR1 reads MNHEY; CDR2 reads SVGAGI. The length of the CDR3 is 21 residues.

The gene calls are TRBV13 and TRBJ2-1; D not certain. V was clipped by 5 bases and J by 6 bases, with 5 bases between them. Looked up from germline, CDR1 is PRHDT and CDR2 is FYEKMQ (reference sequence). This CDR3 has 11 amino acids. The CDR3 DNA is TGTGCCAGCAGCGAACCCAATGAGCAGTTCTTC. Translating gives CASSEPNEQFF. The full variable domain, rest sourced from reference TRBV13 and TRBJ2-1, is AAGVIQSPRHLIKEKRETATLKCYPIPRHDTVYWYQQGPGQDPQFLISFYEKMQSDKGSIPDRFSAQQFSDYHSELNMSSLELGDSALYFCASSEPNEQFFGPGTRLTVL.

By sample share, this clonotype is medium-sized (0.01 to 0.1%). Here the CDR3 reads CAWSGWTEAFF. For the CDR3, the DNA is TGTGCCTGGAGTGGGTGGACAGAAGCTTTCTTT. The V gene is TRBV30, the J gene TRBJ1-1, with a tentative D call TRBD1 (5 bases). Per germline, CDR1 GTSNPN and CDR2 SVGIG (reference sequence). The V gene lost 1 base and the J gene lost 8 bases, with 8 bases spanning the gap. This CDR3 contains 11 residues.

This clonotype was observed a few times. The chain is built from TRBV6-5 and TRBJ1-5, with TRBD1 matching over 7 bases. The CDR3 loop spans 15 amino acids. The ends lost 4 bases at V and 4 bases at J; junction bases unmatched: 7. Per germline, CDR1 MNHEY and CDR2 SVGAGI. The CDR3 sequence: CASSSLDRINQPQHF. CDR3 nucleotides: TGTGCCAGCAGTTCCCTGGACAGGATAAATCAGCCCCAGCATTTT.

The CDR3 coding sequence is TGCAGCGTAGCCGGGACGACTGGCTACACCTTC. Its protein is CSVAGTTGYTF. The chain carries TRBV29-1 and TRBJ1-2; a possible D gene is TRBD1 (5 bases). Trimming removed 6 bases at V and 7 bases at J, with 12 bases between. Germline CDR1 reads SQVTM; CDR2 reads ANQGSEA. The CDR3 totals 11 residues.

By frequency in the sample, this clonotype is medium-sized. The rearrangement links TRBV2 to TRBJ1-2; unclear D gene. This CDR3 spans 15 amino acids. V lost 8 bases and J lost 3, with 19 bases in between. Germline CDR1 is SNHLY and CDR2 is FYNNEI. The DNA of the CDR3 is TGTGCCAGCTCCTGGCAGGCCCCATGGGACTATGGCTACACCTTC. Its protein is CASSWQAPWDYGYTF.

Regarding this clonotype: A much larger clone sits a single nucleotide away, making a read error possible. This chain connects TRBV19 to TRBJ1-6, with D perhaps matching TRBD1 (6 bases). V lost 7 bases, J lost 7 bases, and 20 bases lay in between. The CDR3 consists of 16 residues. Germline loops: CDR1 LNHDA, CDR2 SQIVND (reference sequence). The CDR3 DNA sequence: TGTGCCAGTATCCATGATTCCACAGGGATCAATTCACCCCTCCACTTT. Amino acid sequence: CASIHDSTGINSPLHF.

A few counts support this clonotype. The V and J genes are TRBV14 and TRBJ1-1; no firm D call. In germline, CDR1 is SGHDN, CDR2 FVKESK. The CDR3 sequence is 16 residues long. Trimming left V 0 bases short and J 0 bases short, with 11 bases between. CDR3 bases: TGTGCCAGCAGCCAAGACTGGGGAGTCCTGAACACTGAAGCTTTCTTT. Protein product: CASSQDWGVLNTEAFF. Full variable domain (missing parts from reference TRBV14 and TRBJ1-1): EAGVTQFPSHSVIEKGQTVTLRCDPISGHDNLYWYRRVMGKEIKFLLHFVKESKQDESGMPNNRFLAERTGGTYSTLKVQPAELEDSGVYFCASSQDWGVLNTEAFFGQGTRLTVV.

This clonotype has more than one count but fewer than ten. V and J are TRBV19 and TRBJ2-7; D possibly corresponds to TRBD1 (5 bases). Germline-derived CDR1 and CDR2 are LNHDA and SQIVND (reference sequence). The CDR3 contains 15 residues. Trimming pared 2 bases from V and 3 bases from J, leaving 14 bases between. CDR3 region: CASSINQGLYYEQYF. The DNA for the CDR3 is TGTGCCAGTAGTATAAATCAGGGCCTTTACTACGAGCAGTACTTC. Full variable domain (remainder filled in from reference TRBV19 and TRBJ2-7): DGGITQSPKYLFRKEGQNVTLSCEQNLNHDAMYWYRQDPGQGLRLIYYSQIVNDFQKGDIAEGYSVSREKKESFPLTVTSAQKNPTAFYLCASSINQGLYYEQYFGPGTRLTVT.

The chain couples TRBV7-2 to TRBJ2-3; TRBD2 is a possible D gene (6 bases). The ends were cut back, 4 bases at V and 6 bases at J, with 17 bases in the middle. Per germline, CDR1 SGHTA and CDR2 FQGNSA. CDR3 size: 15 residues. CDR3 in amino acids: CASSSLRSRGDTQYF. Here the CDR3 DNA reads TGTGCCAGCAGCTCACTCCGGAGCCGGGGGGATACGCAGTATTTT.

By share of the sample, this clonotype is medium-sized. This rearrangement joins TRBV20-1 to TRBJ2-5; weak D call: TRBD1 (6 bases). This CDR3 spans 13 amino acids. CDR1 and CDR2 (germline): DFQATT, SNEGSKA (reference sequence). V dropped 0 bases and J dropped 9 bases, with 14 bases sitting between them. For the CDR3, the DNA is TGCAGTGCTAGAGATCCCCAGGGGACGCCCCAGTACTTC. This translates into CSARDPQGTPQYF.

By share, this clonotype ranks as medium-sized (0.01 to 0.1%). This chain joins TRBV6-6 and TRBJ1-5; no clear D. V was cut by 6 bases and J by 0 bases, with 9 bases left in between. This CDR3 has 14 amino acids. Germline V gives CDR1 MNHNY, CDR2 SVGAGI (reference sequence). CDR3 DNA: TGTGCCAGCAGGCAAACGAGTAGCAATCAGCCCCAGCATTTT. It yields the protein CASRQTSSNQPQHF.

Within the sample, this clonotype is medium-sized (0.01 to 0.1%). The chain uses TRBV5-4 and TRBJ2-3; D is possibly TRBD1 (6 bases). V was pared by 2 bases and J by 6 bases, with 13 bases between. The CDR3 extends over 14 amino acids. Per the germline V gene, CDR1 is SGHNT and CDR2 is YYREEE (reference sequence). The CDR3 sequence: CASSFGQWTDTQYF. The DNA for the CDR3 is TGTGCCAGCAGCTTCGGACAGTGGACCGATACGCAGTATTTT.

The sample holds a few counts of this clonotype. This may come from a read error, since a much larger clone is one base off. CDR3 amino acids: CASSVTVPWELFF. The DNA of the CDR3 is TGTGCCAGCAGCGTCACAGTACCCTGGGAGCTGTTTTTT. The J gene is TRBJ2-2, the V gene TRBV11-3; no firm D call. The CDR3 is 13 residues long. CDR1 and CDR2 (germline): SGHNT, YENEEA. Trimming pared 5 bases from V and 9 bases from J, leaving 13 bases between.

Judged by abundance, this clonotype is medium-sized. The chain couples TRBV11-3 to TRBJ2-5, with D maybe TRBD2 (7 bases). V lost 1 base to trimming and J lost 4 bases, with 10 bases between them. In germline, CDR1 is SGHNT, CDR2 YENEEA. The CDR3 runs 14 residues. The DNA of the CDR3 is TGTGCCAGCAGCTTAGCGGGGGGCCGAGAGACCCAGTACTTC. It is translated as CASSLAGGRETQYF.

By share of the sample, this clonotype is medium-sized (0.01 to 0.1%). This rearrangement joins TRBV3-1 to TRBJ1-1, with TRBD1 matching over 10 bases. Unmatched junction bases numbered 3, after V lost 4 bases and J lost 1 base. The CDR3 has 15 residues. Germline V gene data show CDR1 as LGHDT and CDR2 as YNNKEL (reference sequence). This CDR3 reads CASSPDRGPNTEAFF. CDR3 DNA: TGTGCCAGCAGCCCAGACAGGGGGCCGAACACTGAAGCTTTCTTT.

By frequency in the sample, this clonotype is medium-sized (0.01 to 0.1%). CDR3 DNA: TGTGCCAGCAGCTTCCCGGAACAGTTCTACGAGCAGTACTTC. Its protein is CASSFPEQFYEQYF. V is TRBV7-2 and J is TRBJ2-7; D call uncertain. V lost 3 bases and J 3 bases, leaving 12 bases between the germline ends. Per germline, CDR1 SGHTA and CDR2 FQGNSA. CDR3 size: 14 residues.

This clonotype was seen ten or more times. This chain links TRBV29-1 with TRBJ1-2, with no clear D. The CDR3 length is 12 residues. The V and J ends lost 4 bases and 3 bases respectively, with 9 bases between them. The germline CDR1 and CDR2 sequences are SQVTM and ANQGSEA. As DNA, the CDR3 is TGCAGCGTTGTCAGGCCGGACTATGGCTACACCTTC. Its translation: CSVVRPDYGYTF.

Points on this clonotype: With a much larger clone just one base away, this may be a read error. The V and J genes are TRBV9 and TRBJ2-3, with 7 bases that match TRBD2. This CDR3 has 15 residues. V lost 4 bases, J lost 4 bases, and 9 bases stayed unmatched. Germline values: CDR1 SGDLS, CDR2 YYNGEE. The DNA of the CDR3 is TGTGCCAGCAGCCCTACTAGCGTGGTAGCAGATACGCAGTATTTT. This codes for CASSPTSVVADTQYF. The full variable domain, rest sourced from reference TRBV9 and TRBJ2-3, is DSGVTQTPKHLITATGQRVTLRCSPRSGDLSVYWYQQSLDQGLQFLIQYYNGEERAKGNILERFSAQQFPDLHSELNLSSLELGDSALYFCASSPTSVVADTQYFGPGTRLTVL.

This clonotype is medium-sized (0.01 to 0.1%) in the sample. This sequence joins TRBV27 and TRBJ1-1, with D perhaps matching TRBD1 (5 bases). Germline V gene data show CDR1 as MNHEY and CDR2 as SMNVEV (reference sequence). The V end lost 5 bases, the J end lost 8 bases, and 12 bases lay between the germline ends. This CDR3 is built from 12 residues. The CDR3 loop reads CASSLLKGEAFF. The CDR3 nucleotides read TGTGCCAGCAGTCTTTTGAAGGGGGAAGCTTTCTTT.

This clonotype was found once. Given a much more abundant clone one base away, this may be a read error. V gene TRBV7-2 combines with J gene TRBJ1-3; D remains ambiguous. Germline CDR1 SGHTA, CDR2 FQGNSA. The CDR3 length is 15 residues. CDR3 amino acids: CARSLTTISGNTIYF. CDR3 bases: TGTGCCAGAAGCTTAACGACAATCTCTGGAAACACCATATATTTT.

This clonotype qualifies as medium-sized. This chain uses TRBV4-3 with TRBJ1-4; D ambiguous. The CDR3 has 15 amino acids. CDR1 and CDR2 from the germline V gene are LGHNA and YSLEER. Trimming cost V 0 bases and J 8 bases, with 13 bases left between them. The CDR3 loop reads CASSQDGTSGEKLFF. CDR3 nucleotides: TGCGCCAGCAGCCAAGACGGAACTAGCGGGGAAAAACTGTTTTTT.

This clonotype was seen repeatedly, ten times or more. V is TRBV18 and J is TRBJ1-2, with TRBD1 matching 7 bases. V was clipped by 10 bases and J by 4 bases; unmatched bases: 9. This CDR3 comprises 13 residues. Germline CDR1 and CDR2: KGHSH and LQKENI. CDR3 nucleotides: TGTGCCAACGCGGGACAGTCTTCCTATGGCTACACCTTC. Encoded protein: CANAGQSSYGYTF.

Within the sample, this clonotype is medium-sized. The rearrangement uses TRBV6-5 and TRBJ2-1; D is ambiguous. V lost 0 bases, J lost 3 bases, and 6 bases lay in between. This CDR3 region has 14 residues. Germline V gene lookup returns CDR1 MNHEY and CDR2 SVGAGI. The CDR3 region is CASSYSGSYNEQFF. The CDR3 DNA sequence: TGTGCCAGCAGTTACTCGGGCAGCTACAATGAGCAGTTCTTC.

Judged by abundance, this clonotype is medium-sized. The genes are TRBV7-3 and TRBJ1-1; tentatively, D is TRBD1 (5 bases). Trimming pared 0 bases from V and 8 bases from J, leaving 10 bases between. The germline CDR1 and CDR2 sequences are SGHTA and FQGTGA. CDR3 length equals 13 residues. The CDR3 region is CASSLTLGAEAFF. As DNA, the CDR3 is TGTGCCAGCAGCTTAACGTTAGGGGCCGAAGCTTTCTTT.

This clonotype was counted only a few times. This rearrangement joins TRBV12-3 or TRBV12-4 to TRBJ2-1; TRBD2 matches at 9 bases. V was clipped by 2 bases and J by 6 bases; unmatched bases: 8. This CDR3 comprises 16 residues. The CDR3 bases are TGTGCCAGCAGTTTATTTGGCGGGGGGGTGGGCAATGAGCAGTTCTTC. It specifies CASSLFGGGVGNEQFF.

With respect to this clonotype: This may stem from a read error, because a much larger clone lies one nucleotide away. The V gene is TRBV7-9, the J gene TRBJ2-7; D is perhaps TRBD1 (6 bases). The CDR3 is made up of 14 amino acids. In germline, CDR1 is SEHNR, CDR2 FQNEAQ (reference sequence). Between the trimmed V and J ends, which lost 6 bases and 3 bases, there was a span of 15 bases. Here the CDR3 DNA reads TGTGCCAGCAGGCTCGGGACATGGGGCTACGAGCAGTACTTC. It encodes CASRLGTWGYEQYF.

The chain uses TRBV5-6 and TRBJ2-1; 7 nucleotides align to TRBD1. The CDR3 sequence is 16 residues long. V lost 3 bases to trimming and J lost 2 bases; unmatched junction nucleotides: 8. The V gene's germline CDR1 is SGHDT and CDR2 YYEEEE. CDR3 loop: CASSSAGTAPYNEQFF. CDR3 sequence (DNA): TGTGCCAGCAGCTCAGCCGGGACAGCGCCCTACAATGAGCAGTTCTTC. Complete variable domain (other parts from reference TRBV5-6 and TRBJ2-1): DAGVTQSPTHLIKTRGQQVTLRCSPKSGHDTVSWYQQALGQGPQFIFQYYEEEERQRGNFPDRFSGHQFPNYSSELNVNALLLGDSALYLCASSSAGTAPYNEQFFGPGTRLTVL.